Listed below are T cell receptor beta chains from one sample, sequenced in a study of cytomegalovirus exposure and HLA in healthy donors. Method: immunoSEQ multiplex PCR; TCRdb's copy keeps in-frame clones and lacks some. The sample lists around 130,000 clones, around two thirds occurring once. Material: PBMCs. The receptor set was obtained from a human donor in good health. The CDR3 runs from the conserved cysteine through the conserved F or W. For some rows the clone size is stated as once, few or many, or as a class when expanded; others skip it.

CASSVETGARWTEAFF	TRBJ1-1	NA	TRBV9
CASSLSMLANYEQYF	TRBJ2-7	NA	TRBV27
CASSQKQENTEAFF	TRBJ1-1	few	TRBV19
CASIKRNTEAFF	TRBJ1-1	NA	TRBV6-6
CASRGVQGRSGELFF	TRBJ2-2	NA	TRBV2
CASSSRGQGNEQFF	TRBJ2-1	once	TRBV27
CASSPGQGAGTEAFF	TRBJ1-1	NA	TRBV5-1
CASSYSGTGSYNEQFF	TRBJ2-1	NA	TRBV6-5
CASSYRDRGDEKLFF	TRBJ1-4	NA	TRBV5-1
CASSVPPAATGELFF	TRBJ2-2	NA	TRBV9
CASSIDLGGNEQFF	TRBJ2-1	once	TRBV19
CASSITYEQYF	TRBJ2-7	NA	TRBV11-2
CASSTSLGRLNTGELFF	TRBJ2-2	NA	TRBV19
CASSLRTGSGANVLTF	TRBJ2-6	NA	TRBV27
CASSPPAFGTRDTEAFF	TRBJ1-1	NA	TRBV27
CAWSAETGTGNEKLFF	TRBJ1-4	NA	TRBV30
CASRRRAPLTENEQFF	TRBJ2-1	NA	TRBV5-5
CASSEGWGREAFF	TRBJ1-1	NA	TRBV28
CASSAGTGSSYNSPLHF	TRBJ1-6	NA	TRBV7-6
CASSSSHAPRTQYF	TRBJ2-5	NA	TRBV5-4
CASSQSDRVETQYF	TRBJ2-5	NA	TRBV4-1
CASSPGTGVQPQHF	TRBJ1-5	NA	TRBV6-5
CAISESIIGGAFTGELFF	TRBJ2-2	once	TRBV10-3
CASSPSRGGVIEQFF	TRBJ2-1	NA	TRBV6-6
CASSSGLAGSTDTQYF	TRBJ2-3	NA	TRBV5-4
CASSQDQGQGVNTIYF	TRBJ1-3	once	TRBV4-2
CASNLLTDTQYF	TRBJ2-3	NA	TRBV5-8
CASSELVAPLHF	TRBJ1-6	NA	TRBV6-1
CASTAGDSYNEQFF	TRBJ2-1	NA	TRBV2
CASSNLGDRIEKLFF	TRBJ1-4	few	TRBV6-5
CASSSRLAGYTGELFF	TRBJ2-2	NA	TRBV6-5
CASSFGQGDTNEKLFF	TRBJ1-4	NA	TRBV13
CASSSDRGFVLTF	TRBJ2-6	NA	TRBV19
CASSPRSRGNYGYTF	TRBJ1-2	NA	TRBV28
CASSLHPPYEQYF	TRBJ2-7	NA	TRBV11-2
CASSGDRIYGYTF	TRBJ1-2	NA	TRBV25-1
CASRFGQGWSYEQYF	TRBJ2-7	few	TRBV6-6